This TCR beta chain was observed in a study of CD8+ T cells in alopecia areata. For the study at large: Treated patients were dosed with oral tofacitinib, taking 5 to 10 mg twice daily. General study findings and limits: Scalp and blood samples kept many expanded lesional clones throughout tofacitinib.

CDR1 SQVTM and CDR2 ANQGSEA come from the germline V gene. This CDR3 is 14 amino acids long. Treatment given: oral pan-JAK inhibitor, 5-10 mg twice daily. Both CD4+ and CD8+ T cells were separated by sorting PBMCs. The table lists this clone with a few counts. Its antigen is still unknown. One junction end does not reproduce the germline sequence, and a read error may be involved. RNA, once extracted, was reverse transcribed into cDNA for use as the sequencing template. TCRdb's copy holds only in-frame clones and misses some; the assay was immunoSEQ multiplex PCR. Found here are approximately 160,000 clones, around three fifths of them singletons; the top ten hold 14%.

The chain has TRBV29-1 and TRBJ1-1; a weak D match, TRBD1 (5 bases). The source was CD4+ T cells sorted from blood, collected at week 24, from a patient treated with tofacitinib. The clonotype comes from a human donor with alopecia areata. CDR3 nucleotide sequence: TGCAGCGCTGAAGGTCAATCAGGGTTCACTGAAGCTTTCTTT. It codes for CSAEGQSGFTEAFF.